This is a list of T cell receptor beta chains from one sample in a study of PD-L1 blockade in urothelial cancer. Sequencing was performed with immunoSEQ multiplex PCR; in TCRdb, only in-frame clones are kept and a portion is missing. The table records tens of thousands of clones, 65% to 90% of them present only once. This specimen was PBMCs, taken around atezolizumab (anti-PD-L1) treatment. All receptors derive from a man aged 55 to 69 with urothelial cancer. The CDR3 runs from the conserved cysteine through the conserved F or W. The D gene is left open where the match is weak. Some rows mark clone size as missing; the rest say once, few, many or name a class of expanded clone.

>NA|TRBV9|TRBD1|TRBJ2-3
CASSPGQVLDTQYF
TGTGCCAGCAGCCCGGGACAGGTTTTAGATACGCAGTATTTT
>NA|TRBV10-3|TRBD2|TRBJ2-3
CATRLAGGLLGTDTQYF
TGTGCCACCCGACTAGCGGGGGGGCTCCTGGGCACAGATACGCAGTATTTT
>NA|TRBV5-1|TRBD1|TRBJ2-1
CASSGSPGQGWYEQFF
TGCGCCAGCAGCGGATCGCCGGGACAGGGATGGTATGAGCAGTTCTTC
>NA|TRBV7-2|NA|TRBJ1-1
CASSLARFEAFF
TGTGCCAGCAGCTTAGCGCGATTTGAAGCTTTCTTT
>NA|TRBV20-1|NA|TRBJ2-3
CSVGGSDTQYF
TGCAGTGTCGGAGGGAGTGATACGCAGTATTTT
>once|TRBV27|TRBD1|TRBJ1-1
CASISQGQRAEAFF
TGTGCCAGCATTTCACAGGGGCAGAGGGCTGAAGCTTTCTTT
>NA|TRBV15|TRBD1|TRBJ1-2
CATSRAGDRTNYGYTF
TGTGCCACCAGCAGAGCTGGGGACAGAACTAACTATGGCTACACCTTC
>few|TRBV6-1|NA|TRBJ1-6
CATGSIWNSPLHF
TGTGCCACCGGGTCGATTTGGAATTCACCCCTCCACTTT
>NA|TRBV25-1|NA|TRBJ1-4
CASSVGPQKNEKLFF
TGTGCCAGCAGTGTGGGGCCACAGAAAAATGAAAAACTGTTTTTT
>NA|TRBV4-2|TRBD2|TRBJ2-1
CASRQTSGGYNEQFF
TGTGCCAGCAGGCAGACTAGCGGGGGATACAATGAGCAGTTCTTC
>NA|TRBV29-1|TRBD1|TRBJ1-1
CSVLQGVVTEAFF
TGCAGCGTTTTACAGGGGGTGGTCACTGAAGCTTTCTTT
>NA|TRBV30|NA|TRBJ1-1
CASGGRGFEAFF
TGTGCCTCAGGTGGGAGGGGGTTTGAAGCTTTCTTT
>NA|TRBV5-6|NA|TRBJ2-5
CASRYSDGRRKETQYF
TGTGCCAGCAGGTATTCCGACGGGCGGAGGAAAGAGACCCAGTACTTC
>many|TRBV9|NA|TRBJ2-2
CASSVAGAGPNTGELFF
TGTGCCAGCAGCGTAGCTGGGGCAGGGCCGAACACCGGGGAGCTGTTTTTT
>NA|TRBV7-2|NA|TRBJ1-1
CASSPDRWNTEAFF
TGTGCCAGCAGCCCGGACAGATGGAACACTGAAGCTTTCTTT
>NA|TRBV2|TRBD2|TRBJ2-2
CASRASGWTGELFF
TGTGCCAGCAGGGCTAGCGGGTGGACCGGGGAGCTGTTTTTT
>NA|TRBV7-2|NA|TRBJ1-1
CASSLDGSHTEAFF
TGTGCCAGCAGCTTAGATGGCAGTCACACTGAAGCTTTCTTT
>NA|TRBV10-3|TRBD2|TRBJ2-1
CAISGSGGYNEQFF
TGTGCCATCAGTGGGAGCGGGGGGTACAATGAGCAGTTCTTC
>NA|TRBV9|NA|TRBJ1-1
CASSPGVGRTEAFF
TGTGCCAGCAGCCCCGGGGTAGGGCGAACTGAAGCTTTCTTT
>once|TRBV6-1|TRBD1|TRBJ1-5
CASRIQGTGGQPQHF
TGTGCCAGCAGAATCCAAGGGACAGGGGGTCAGCCCCAGCATTTT
>NA|TRBV10-3|TRBD2|TRBJ2-1
CAIRRTSGRVRDEQFF
TGTGCCATCAGGAGGACTAGCGGGAGAGTAAGGGATGAGCAGTTCTTC
>NA|TRBV5-1|TRBD2|TRBJ2-1
CASSLLAATSYNEQFF
TGCGCCAGCAGCTTACTAGCGGCCACTTCCTACAATGAGCAGTTCTTC
>NA|TRBV6-5|TRBD2|TRBJ2-7
CASSYTTSGSYEQYF
TGTGCCAGCAGTTATACGACTAGCGGGAGCTACGAGCAGTACTTC
>NA|TRBV7-2|NA|TRBJ2-1
CASSSMTLSNEQFF
TGTGCCAGCAGCTCTATGACTTTATCAAATGAGCAGTTCTTC
>few|TRBV25-1|TRBD2|TRBJ2-7
CASTGGYEQYF
TGTGCCAGCACGGGGGGCTACGAGCAGTACTTC
>once|TRBV18|NA|TRBJ1-1
CASSPEGRITEAFF
TGTGCCAGCTCACCGGAGGGAAGAATTACTGAAGCTTTCTTT
>NA|TRBV27|NA|TRBJ2-7
CASSFSGFHEQYF
TGTGCCAGCAGTTTCTCAGGGTTCCACGAGCAGTACTTC
>NA|TRBV7-8|NA|TRBJ1-5
CASSFSSDQPQHF
TGTGCCAGCAGCTTCTCTTCGGATCAGCCCCAGCATTTT
>few|TRBV2|TRBD1|TRBJ1-2
CASSGQGASYGYTF
TGTGCCAGCAGTGGACAGGGAGCTTCCTATGGCTACACCTTC
>NA|TRBV11-1|NA|TRBJ2-7
CASSSVRGGEQYF
TGTGCCAGCAGCTCCGTCCGAGGGGGCGAGCAGTACTTC
>NA|TRBV7-2|NA|TRBJ2-2
CASSLVQGRTGELFF
TGTGCCAGCAGCTTAGTGCAGGGAAGGACCGGGGAGCTGTTTTTT
>once|TRBV29-1|NA|TRBJ2-7
CSVRVSYEQYF
TGCAGCGTTCGCGTGTCCTACGAGCAGTACTTC
>NA|TRBV6-6|NA|TRBJ1-1
CASSFGYTEAFF
TGTGCCAGCAGTTTTGGCTACACTGAAGCTTTCTTT
>NA|TRBV2|TRBD1|TRBJ1-5
CASSKGTAGYSNQPQHF
TGTGCCAGCAGTAAAGGGACAGCCGGATATAGCAATCAGCCCCAGCATTTT
>NA|TRBV5-1|TRBD2|TRBJ2-7
CASSFSAGDSSYEQYF
TGCGCCAGCAGCTTCTCGGCGGGGGATAGCTCCTACGAGCAGTACTTC
>few|TRBV7-9|TRBD1|TRBJ1-1
CASSFLQGAEAFF
TGTGCCAGCAGCTTTTTACAGGGGGCTGAAGCTTTCTTT
>NA|TRBV9|TRBD1|TRBJ2-1
CASSVAGGQGFYEQFF
TGTGCCAGCAGCGTAGCTGGGGGACAGGGTTTCTATGAGCAGTTCTTC